This TCR beta chain was obtained from a study of blood T cell repertoires in COVID-19. Study details: The study drew acute and convalescent COVID-19 samples from the United States, Italy and Spain. The cDNA or gDNA used as material had been derived from T cells, B-cell-depleted T cells, or PBMCs.

Methods used by the authors: Counts of nucleated cells, estimated from reference gene primer amplification, were obtained. Measured with immunoSEQ multiplex PCR; TCRdb has only the in-frame clones, and not every one. That table supplies the V and J calls and clone size; D and trimming were determined from the DNA. This table holds around 86,000 clones, 70% to 90% found once. This receptor was taken from a human donor in a cohort sampled during active COVID-19. The sample was peripheral blood.

As DNA, the CDR3 is TGTGCCAGTAGTTTGGACAGGGGACAAGAGACCCAGTACTTC. The encoded protein is CASSLDRGQETQYF. V gene TRBV19 combines with J gene TRBJ2-5; TRBD1 aligns across 9 bases. With 5 bases clipped from V and 2 bases from J, the junction kept 3 bases outside the gene matches. Per germline, CDR1 LNHDA and CDR2 SQIVND (reference sequence). CDR3 size: 14 residues.